This T cell receptor (beta chain) was documented in a study of metastatic and nonmetastatic thyroid tumors. Whole-study context: Patients with malignant and benign thyroid disease provided blood and tumor or nodule tissue, whose repertoires were compared.

None of the patients had undergone any treatment ahead of thyroid surgery. The CDR3 is 13 amino acids. The germline V gene has CDR1 SQVTM and CDR2 ANQGSEA. The ends lost 6 bases at V and 2 bases at J; junction bases unmatched: 5. Study-wide findings and caveats: Malignant thyroid tumors reportedly had TCR beta diversity that was significantly higher than in benign nodules, in blood and tumor.

This clone was recorded many times. The antigen remains undetermined. Under the authors' procedure: The study took CDR3 differences across clinicopathological groups and made a distant-metastasis classifier for papillary thyroid cancer from them. TCRdb reanalyzed the PCR reads with MiXCR. TCRdb's processing, not the authors', yielded these V and J calls. This table holds tens of thousands of clones, around 14% found once. The sample comprised blood. The receptor was derived from a female donor with papillary thyroid cancer or a benign thyroid nodule (not recorded which). Some clones in this sample may be carry-over from other donors' samples. The V call is TRBV29-1, the J call TRBJ2-7; 9 nucleotides line up with TRBD2. The CDR3 protein is CSVGTSLTYEQYF. DNA of the CDR3: TGCAGCGTCGGGACTAGCCTAACCTACGAGCAGTACTTC.